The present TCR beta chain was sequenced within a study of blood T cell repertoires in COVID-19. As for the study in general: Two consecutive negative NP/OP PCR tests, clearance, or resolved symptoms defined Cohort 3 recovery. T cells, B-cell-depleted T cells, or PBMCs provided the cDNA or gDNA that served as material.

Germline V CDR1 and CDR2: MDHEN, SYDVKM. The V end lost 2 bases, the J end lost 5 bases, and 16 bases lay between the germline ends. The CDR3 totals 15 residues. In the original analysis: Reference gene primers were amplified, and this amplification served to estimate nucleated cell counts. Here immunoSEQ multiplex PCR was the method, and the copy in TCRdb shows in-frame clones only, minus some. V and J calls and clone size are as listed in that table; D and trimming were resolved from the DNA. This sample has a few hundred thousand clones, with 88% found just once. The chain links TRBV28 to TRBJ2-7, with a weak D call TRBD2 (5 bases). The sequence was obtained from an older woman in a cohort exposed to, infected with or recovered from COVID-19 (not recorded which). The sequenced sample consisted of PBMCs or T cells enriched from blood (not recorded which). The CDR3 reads CASSLRLAAIHEQYF. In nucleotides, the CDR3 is TGTGCCAGCAGTTTAAGGCTAGCAGCAATCCACGAGCAGTACTTC.